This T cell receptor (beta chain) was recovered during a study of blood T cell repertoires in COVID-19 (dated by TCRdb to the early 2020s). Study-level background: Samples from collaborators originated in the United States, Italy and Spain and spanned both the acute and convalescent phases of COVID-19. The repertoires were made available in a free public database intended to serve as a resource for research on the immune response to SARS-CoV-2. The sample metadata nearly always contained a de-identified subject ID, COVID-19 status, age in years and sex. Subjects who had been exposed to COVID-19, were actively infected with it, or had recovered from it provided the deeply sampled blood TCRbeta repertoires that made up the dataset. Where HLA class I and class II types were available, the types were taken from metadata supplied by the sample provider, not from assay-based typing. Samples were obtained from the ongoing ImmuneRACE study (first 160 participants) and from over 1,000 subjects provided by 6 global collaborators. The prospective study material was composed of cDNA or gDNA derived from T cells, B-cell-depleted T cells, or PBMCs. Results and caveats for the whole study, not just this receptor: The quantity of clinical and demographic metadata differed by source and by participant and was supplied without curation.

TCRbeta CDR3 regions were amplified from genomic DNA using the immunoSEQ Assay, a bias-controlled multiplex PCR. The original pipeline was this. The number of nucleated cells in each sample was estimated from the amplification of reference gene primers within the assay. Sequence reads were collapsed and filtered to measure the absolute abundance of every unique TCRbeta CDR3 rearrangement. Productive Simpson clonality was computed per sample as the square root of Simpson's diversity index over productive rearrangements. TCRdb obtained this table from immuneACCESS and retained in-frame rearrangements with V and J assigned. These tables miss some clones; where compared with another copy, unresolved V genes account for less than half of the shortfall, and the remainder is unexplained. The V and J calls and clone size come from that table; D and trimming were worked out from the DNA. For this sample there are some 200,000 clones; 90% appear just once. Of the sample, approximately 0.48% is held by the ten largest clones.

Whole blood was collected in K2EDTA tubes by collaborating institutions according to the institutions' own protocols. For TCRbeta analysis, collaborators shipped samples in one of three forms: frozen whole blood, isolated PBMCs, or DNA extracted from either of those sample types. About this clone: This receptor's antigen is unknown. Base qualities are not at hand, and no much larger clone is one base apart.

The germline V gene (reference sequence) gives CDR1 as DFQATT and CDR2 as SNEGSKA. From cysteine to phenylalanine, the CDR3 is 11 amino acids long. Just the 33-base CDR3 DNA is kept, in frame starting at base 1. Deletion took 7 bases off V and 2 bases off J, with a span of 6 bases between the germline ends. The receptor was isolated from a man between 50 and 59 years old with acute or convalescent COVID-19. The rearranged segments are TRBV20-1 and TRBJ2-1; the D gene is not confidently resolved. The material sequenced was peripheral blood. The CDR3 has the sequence CSVPTYNEQFF. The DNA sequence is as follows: TGCAGTGTCCCAACCTACAATGAGCAGTTCTTC.